The next 30 T cell receptor beta chains were all read from a single sample in a study of metastatic and nonmetastatic thyroid tumors. Nobody among the patients had been given any treatment before thyroid surgery. TCRdb re-called clones from the PCR reads using MiXCR. The data contain about 93,000 clones, 12% of them seen just once; the ten biggest clones take up roughly 10%. Sequenced: blood. Receptors were obtained from a female donor with papillary thyroid cancer or a benign thyroid nodule (not recorded which). Some clones in this sample may be carry-over from other donors' samples.

Regarding this clone: Possible read error: a much larger clone is one base away. In the same sample, other DNA sequences code for this CDR3. This rearrangement joins TRBV11-1 to TRBJ2-5; D is ambiguous. V was trimmed by 5 bases and J by 5 bases, leaving 15 bases between them. From germline, CDR1 is SGHAT and CDR2 FQDESV (reference sequence). CDR3 size: 14 residues. The CDR3 sequence is CASSLEATVETQYF. CDR3 bases: TGTGCCAGCAGCCTAGAGGCAACCGTGGAGACCCAGTACTTC. Combining the CDR3 with reference TRBV11-1 and TRBJ2-5 gives the whole variable domain EAEVAQSPRYKITEKSQAVAFWCDPISGHATLYWYRQILGQGPELLVQFQDESVVDDSQLPKDRFSAERLKGVDSTLKIQPAELGDSAMYLCASSLEATVETQYFGPGTRLLVL.

This clone was seen only a few times. A much larger clone is a single base away; this may be a read error. Here the CDR3 DNA reads TGTGCCAGCAGCCAAGAAAGAGGTTTCTCTGGAAGCACCATATATTTT. As protein: CASSQERGFSGSTIYF. This chain uses TRBV3-1 with TRBJ1-3; D is undetermined. The CDR3 runs to 16 residues. Germline V CDR1 and CDR2: LGHDT, YNNKEL (reference sequence).

This clone occurred many times. This rearrangement joins TRBV19 to TRBJ2-1; 7 nucleotides match TRBD2. CDR3 length: 15 amino acids. Germline V CDR1 and CDR2: LNHDA, SQIVND (reference sequence). V dropped 3 bases and J dropped 4; count of bases not matched to a gene: 6. CDR3 coding DNA: TGTGCCAGTAGTATCAGCCTAGCGGCTTACAATGAGCAGTTCTTC. Protein sequence: CASSISLAAYNEQFF.

This clone was picked up many times. A read error may be the cause here, since a much bigger clone is one base away. The rearrangement links TRBV27 to TRBJ2-2; maybe TRBD2 (5 bases). Per germline, CDR1 MNHEY and CDR2 SMNVEV (reference sequence). The CDR3 length is 14 residues. The CDR3 region is CASSFEVNTGELLF. The CDR3 region has the DNA TGTGCCAGCAGTTTTGAAGTAAACACCGGGGAGCTGCTTTTT.

On this clone itself: At one boundary the junction diverges from the germline segment, which might be a read error. This sequence joins TRBV7-8 and TRBJ1-5; D gene ambiguous. The CDR3 has 15 amino acids. Germline CDR1 is SGHVS and CDR2 is FQNEAQ. CDR3 sequence: CASSLVSGLHHPQHF. The CDR3 coding sequence is TGTGCCAGCAGCTTAGTCTCAGGTCTCCATCATCCCCAGCATTTT.

This clone was seen at least ten times. CDR3 residues: CASSTTGILDTIYF. The DNA of the CDR3 is TGTGCCAGCAGCACGACGGGGATTTTGGACACCATATATTTT. The rearrangement uses TRBV7-9 and TRBJ1-3; unclear D gene. The CDR3 consists of 14 residues. Trimming took off 5 bases at V and 8 bases at J, with 16 bases between the two ends. CDR1 and CDR2 from the germline V gene are SEHNR and FQNEAQ (reference sequence).

This clone was detected ten times or more. The chain has TRBV7-9 and TRBJ2-1; weak D call: TRBD2 (6 bases). Trimming removed 5 bases at V and 5 bases at J, with 16 bases between. CDR1 is SEHNR and CDR2 is FQNEAQ in the germline V gene (reference sequence). This CDR3 region has 15 residues. The CDR3 DNA is TGTGCCAGCAGCCAGCTCCCGGGACTGAACAATGAGCAGTTCTTC. As protein: CASSQLPGLNNEQFF.

This clone was seen a handful of times. Sequence at one end of the junction differs from germline and may be a read error. The chain is built from TRBV28 and TRBJ1-2, with a tentative D call TRBD1 (5 bases). The CDR3 runs to 15 residues. Germline loops: CDR1 MDHEN, CDR2 SYDVKM. The CDR3 DNA sequence: TGCGCCAGCAGTTCCGACCGGGACGTCCCCTATGGCTACACCTTC. It encodes CASSSDRDVPYGYTF.

This clone was counted at least ten times. The chain couples TRBV20-1 to TRBJ2-4; no clear D. Germline V gives CDR1 DFQATT, CDR2 SNEGSKA (reference sequence). The length of the CDR3 is 16 residues. Trimming shortened V by 3 bases and J by 5 bases, and 20 bases separated the two germline ends. The CDR3 region is CSARDPAEAIQNIQYF. The CDR3 DNA sequence: TGCAGTGCTAGGGACCCGGCAGAGGCGATCCAAAACATTCAGTACTTC.

This clone occurred many times. V is TRBV6-1 and J is TRBJ2-1, with 7 bases matching TRBD2. The length of the CDR3 is 15 residues. V was pared by 6 bases and J by 2 bases, with 7 bases of the junction left unmatched. Germline CDR1 MNHNS, CDR2 SASEGT. CDR3 sequence (DNA): TGTGCCAGCAGCCAACTAGCGCTGGCCTACAATGAGCAGTTCTTC. Amino acids: CASSQLALAYNEQFF.

V and J are TRBV5-4 and TRBJ1-6, with D perhaps TRBD1 (5 bases). With 2 bases removed from V and 7 bases from J, the gap between germline ends came to 13 bases. The V gene's germline CDR1 is SGHNT and CDR2 YYREEE (reference sequence). CDR3 length equals 15 residues. The CDR3 protein is CASSFRGAGNSPLHF. The DNA for the CDR3 is TGTGCCAGCAGCTTTAGGGGTGCGGGAAATTCACCCCTCCACTTT.

Ten or more counts support this clone. Additional DNA sequences in this sample encode the identical CDR3. The CDR3 DNA sequence: TGTGCCAGCAGCCCCTTAACTAGCGGGCTGAGGGGGCAGTTCTTC. It encodes CASSPLTSGLRGQFF. The chain employs TRBV14 and TRBJ2-1; TRBD2 aligns across 9 bases. This CDR3 region has 15 residues. J was trimmed by 12 bases and V by 4 bases; bases with no gene match: 13. The V gene's germline CDR1 is SGHDN and CDR2 FVKESK.

The chain joins TRBV27 to TRBJ2-7, with D perhaps assigned TRBD1 or TRBD2 (5 bases each). Germline V CDR1 and CDR2: MNHEY, SMNVEV (reference sequence). V was shortened by 10 bases and J by 6 bases, with 19 bases between the two germline ends. The CDR3 has 13 amino acids. Here the CDR3 reads CAISRDPASEQYF. CDR3 in DNA: TGTGCCATCAGCCGGGACCCCGCGTCCGAGCAGTACTTC.

About this clone itself: One end of the junction is discordant with germline, which a read error may explain. The same CDR3 arises from other DNA sequences in this sample as well. The V call is TRBV18, the J call TRBJ1-3, with D perhaps TRBD1 (6 bases). This CDR3 region has 15 residues. In germline, CDR1 is KGHSH, CDR2 LQKENI. This CDR3 reads CASSSDRSSGSTIYF. CDR3 bases: TGTGCCAGCTCTTCCGACAGGTCTTCTGGAAGCACCATATATTTT.

This clone was recorded at least ten times. The V call is TRBV7-6, the J call TRBJ1-5; D might be TRBD1 (5 bases). The CDR3 is made up of 15 amino acids. Germline CDR1 reads SGHVS; CDR2 reads FNYEAQ. V lost 1 base, J lost 3 bases, and 10 bases lay in between. As DNA, the CDR3 is TGTGCCAGCAGCTTAGGGGGGGGTTTCAATCAGCCCCAGCATTTT. Translated: CASSLGGGFNQPQHF.

This clone was recorded at least ten times. The chain links TRBV24-1 to TRBJ2-1; the D gene is possibly TRBD2 (6 bases). The CDR3 length is 14 residues. V lost 1 base and J 9 bases, leaving 12 bases between the germline ends. CDR1 is KGHDR, CDR2 SFDVKD, per germline. In DNA, the CDR3 is TGTGCCACCAGTGATTTAACGGGAGATATTGAGCAGTTCTTC. Its protein is CATSDLTGDIEQFF.

This clone was observed many times. The V call is TRBV2, the J call TRBJ1-1, with TRBD1 matching over 7 bases. Germline V CDR1 and CDR2: SNHLY, FYNNEI. The CDR3 sequence is 13 residues long. Trimming removed 5 bases from V and 7 bases from J; junction bases left unmatched: 7. The CDR3 DNA reads TGTGCCAGCAGTCGGGGACAGAGCGTTGAAGCTTTCTTT. Encoded protein: CASSRGQSVEAFF.

This clone was counted at least ten times. The chain couples TRBV12-3 or TRBV12-4 to TRBJ1-1, with unresolved D. This CDR3 is built from 13 residues. Trimming stripped 7 bases from V and 0 bases from J, with 9 bases between. In nucleotides, the CDR3 is TGTGCCAGCACCGCACAGCTGAACACTGAAGCTTTCTTT. It is translated as CASTAQLNTEAFF.

To note about this clone: It may be a read error: a sequence one base away is much more abundant. The chain links TRBV19 to TRBJ1-4; D uncertain. This CDR3 region has 13 residues. The germline V and J ends were trimmed by 9 bases and 3 bases, with 11 bases remaining between them. Germline V gives CDR1 LNHDA, CDR2 SQIVND (reference sequence). The DNA of the CDR3 is TGTGCCAGCCCCGTCGCAGCTAATGAAAAACTGTTTTTT. Protein product: CASPVAANEKLFF.

This chain links TRBV19 with TRBJ1-3; 9 positions agree with TRBD1. The CDR3 length is 18 residues. Trimming at V came to 7 bases and at J to 5 bases, leaving 18 bases not matched to a gene. Germline assignment: CDR1 LNHDA and CDR2 SQIVND (reference sequence). The CDR3: CASTKPGQGLIERNTIYF. The CDR3 nucleotides are TGTGCCAGTACGAAGCCGGGACAGGGTCTAATCGAGCGAAACACCATATATTTT.

Ten or more counts support this clone. The chain uses TRBV18 and TRBJ2-1, with TRBD1 as a possible D gene (6 bases). Germline V gives CDR1 KGHSH, CDR2 LQKENI. The CDR3 extends over 15 amino acids. V shed 5 bases and J shed 5 bases, with 16 bases lying between them. The CDR3 coding sequence is TGTGCCAGCTCAAGCTTACCACAGGGTGACAATGAGCAGTTCTTC. This encodes CASSSLPQGDNEQFF.

A few counts support this clone. This may be a read error, as it is one base from a much larger clone. J is TRBJ2-1 and V is TRBV6-2 or TRBV6-3; D possibly uses TRBD1 or TRBD2 (5 bases each). Germline loops: CDR1 MNHEY, CDR2 SVGEGT. CDR3 length: 17 residues. The CDR3: CACSYSIEGSSGNEQFF. As DNA, the CDR3 is TGTGCCTGCAGTTACTCGATAGAGGGGAGCTCGGGCAATGAGCAGTTCTTC.

As for this clone: The sample holds other DNA sequences that translate to the same CDR3. The chain employs TRBV14 and TRBJ2-5, with TRBD2 matching 7 bases. The CDR3 is 13 residues long. V lost 3 bases to trimming and J lost 5 bases; unmatched junction nucleotides: 3. Germline CDR1 SGHDN, CDR2 FVKESK. The chain's CDR3 is CASSQGGRETQYF. As DNA, the CDR3 is TGTGCCAGCAGCCAGGGAGGGCGGGAGACCCAGTACTTC. The variable domain in full, with the rest retrieved from reference TRBV14 and TRBJ2-5, is EAGVTQFPSHSVIEKGQTVTLRCDPISGHDNLYWYRRVMGKEIKFLLHFVKESKQDESGMPNNRFLAERTGGTYSTLKVQPAELEDSGVYFCASSQGGRETQYFGPGTRLLVL.

This clone was recorded many times. This chain connects TRBV24-1 to TRBJ2-7; TRBD1 agrees at 9 bases. The CDR3 contains 14 residues. V shed 9 bases and J 5 bases; nucleotides not matched to a gene: 10. Germline V gene sequence: CDR1 KGHDR, CDR2 SFDVKD. The CDR3 DNA is TGTGCCACCTCGGAGGGGACAGGGATCGACGAGCAGTACTTC. It is translated as CATSEGTGIDEQYF.

At least ten counts were recorded for this clone. CDR3 loop: CASSEASAGGDYEQYF. Here the CDR3 DNA reads TGTGCCAGCAGTGAAGCGTCTGCGGGGGGGGACTACGAGCAGTACTTC. The chain has TRBV6-1 and TRBJ2-7, with 9 bases identical to TRBD2. Per the germline V gene, CDR1 is MNHNS and CDR2 is SASEGT. The CDR3 contains 16 residues. The V and J ends lost 0 bases and 3 bases, in that order; junction bases with no gene match: 6.

This clone occurred many times. V is TRBV6-1 and J is TRBJ2-7; a possible D gene is TRBD2 (6 bases). The V gene's germline CDR1 is MNHNS and CDR2 SASEGT. V was pared by 7 bases and J by 2 bases, with 15 bases between. This CDR3 region has 14 residues. The CDR3 nucleotides are TGTGCCAGCAAGCGGGTGCTGGGGCCCTACGAGCAGTACTTC. Protein sequence: CASKRVLGPYEQYF.

In its sample, this clone was seen many times. The chain has TRBV24-1 and TRBJ2-2, with 11 bases aligning to TRBD1. Germline V gene data show CDR1 as KGHDR and CDR2 as SFDVKD. The J segment lost 4 bases and the V segment lost 5 bases, leaving 2 bases of the junction unmatched. This CDR3 comprises 15 residues. CDR3 DNA sequence: TGTGCCACCAGTGGGGGGACAGGGGGCACCGGGGAGCTGTTTTTT. Its translation: CATSGGTGGTGELFF.

The table lists this clone with many counts. The rearrangement uses TRBV7-2 and TRBJ2-1; D possibly matches TRBD1 or TRBD2 (6 bases each). Germline V gene sequence: CDR1 SGHTA, CDR2 FQGNSA. The CDR3 has 18 amino acids. V shed 0 bases and J shed 7 bases, with 22 bases lying between them. CDR3 sequence: CASSLAPPSGVGGNEQFF. The CDR3 DNA is TGTGCCAGCAGCTTAGCGCCGCCTTCAGGGGTCGGAGGGAATGAGCAGTTCTTC.

This clone turned up a few times. A much larger clone is a single base away; this may be a read error. Distinct nucleotide sequences in the sample also encode this CDR3. The gene calls are TRBV6-1 and TRBJ1-1; 11 bases line up with TRBD1. Germline V lookup: CDR1 MNHNS, CDR2 SASEGT. The CDR3 runs to 15 residues. The chain's CDR3 is CASSAWDRGKAEAFF. The CDR3 nucleotides read TGTGCCAGCAGTGCCTGGGACAGGGGGAAGGCTGAAGCCTTCTTT.

There are many counts of this clone. V and J are TRBV20-1 and TRBJ1-1; no clear D. The V end was cut by 5 bases, the J end by 6 bases, with 13 bases between. The CDR3 has 12 residues. Germline lookup yields CDR1 DFQATT and CDR2 SNEGSKA (reference sequence). In nucleotides, the CDR3 is TGCAGTGCTTCGCAATGGGTCGCTGAAGCTTTCTTT. It codes for CSASQWVAEAFF.